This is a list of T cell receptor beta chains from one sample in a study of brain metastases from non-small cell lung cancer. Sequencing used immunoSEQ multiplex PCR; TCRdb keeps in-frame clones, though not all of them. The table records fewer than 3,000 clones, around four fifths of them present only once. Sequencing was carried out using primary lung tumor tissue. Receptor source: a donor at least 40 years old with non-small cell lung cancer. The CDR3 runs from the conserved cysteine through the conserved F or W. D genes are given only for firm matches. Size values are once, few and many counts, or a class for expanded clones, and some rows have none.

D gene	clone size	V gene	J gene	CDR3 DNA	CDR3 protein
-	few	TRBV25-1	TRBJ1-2	TGTGCCAGCAGTGAAGGAGATGGCTACACCTTC	CASSEGDGYTF
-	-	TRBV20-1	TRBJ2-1	TGCAGTGCGTGGCGGAATAAGCAGTTCTTC	CSAWRNKQFF
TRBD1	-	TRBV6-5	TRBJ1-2	TGTGCCAGCAGATCCAGGGGGAACTATGGCTACACCTTC	CASRSRGNYGYTF
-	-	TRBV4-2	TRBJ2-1	TGTGCCAGCAGCCAAGGGGACGGCCCCTACAATGAGCAGTTCTTC	CASSQGDGPYNEQFF
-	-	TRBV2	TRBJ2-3	TGTGCCAGCAGTGAACAGGGGATAACAGATACGCAGTATTTT	CASSEQGITDTQYF
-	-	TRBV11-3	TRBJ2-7	TGTGCCAGCAGCCCCGGCAGGCAGGGGTGGCACGAGCAGTACTTC	CASSPGRQGWHEQYF
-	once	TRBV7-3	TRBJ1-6	TGTGCCAGCAGCCCGGACGGTAATTCACCCCTCCACTTT	CASSPDGNSPLHF
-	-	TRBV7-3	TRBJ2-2	TGTGCCAGCAGCTCAACAGGGAATTCCGGGGAGCTGTTTTTT	CASSSTGNSGELFF
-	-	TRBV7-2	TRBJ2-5	TGTGCCAGCAGCTTGAGCCAGACCCAGTACTTC	CASSLSQTQYF
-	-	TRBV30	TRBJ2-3	TGTGCCTGGAAATATTTGGATACGCAGTATTTT	CAWKYLDTQYF
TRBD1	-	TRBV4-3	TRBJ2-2	TGCACCAGCAGCCAAGTCTTCGGGACAGGGGGTAACGGGGAGCTGTTTTTT	CTSSQVFGTGGNGELFF
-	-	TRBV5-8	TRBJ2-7	TGTGCCAGCAGTCGCCGACAGGCCTCCTACGAGCAGTACTTC	CASSRRQASYEQYF
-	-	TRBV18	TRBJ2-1	TGTGCCAGCTCACCACCGAATCAGCTGGCCGGGGGCGAGCAGTTCTTC	CASSPPNQLAGGEQFF
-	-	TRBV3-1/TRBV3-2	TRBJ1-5	TGTGCCAGCAGCCAAACCCCGACAGCGGGTACGGCCCAGCATTTT	CASSQTPTAGTAQHF
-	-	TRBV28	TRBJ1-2	TGTGCCAGCAGTTCATCTCTCCTCAGGGCGTTAGGTGGCTACACCTTC	CASSSSLLRALGGYTF
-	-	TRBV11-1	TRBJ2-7	TGTGCCAGCAGCCCCCGGGTCCTCTACGAGCAGTACTTC	CASSPRVLYEQYF
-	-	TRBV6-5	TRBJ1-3	TGTGCCAGCGGCCTGCCAGTTGGGCTTGGAAACACCATATATTTT	CASGLPVGLGNTIYF
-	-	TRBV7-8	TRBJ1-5	TGTGCCAGCATGAAGGCGTTAGGGCAGCCCCAACATTTT	CASMKALGQPQHF
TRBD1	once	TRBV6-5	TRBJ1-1	TGTGCCAGCAGTCCCGGGACAGGGCGTATCAGAGCTTTCTTT	CASSPGTGRIRAFF
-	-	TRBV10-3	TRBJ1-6	TGTGCCATCAGTGAGACCGAGACAGGTAGCAATTCACCCCTCCACTTT	CAISETETGSNSPLHF
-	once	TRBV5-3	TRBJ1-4	TGTGCCAGAAGCTTAACCCTTAGGCAGCACCAAGAAAAACTGTTTTTT	CARSLTLRQHQEKLFF
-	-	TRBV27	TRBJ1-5	TGTGCCAGCAGACAGCACGGCAATCAGCCCCAGCATTTT	CASRQHGNQPQHF
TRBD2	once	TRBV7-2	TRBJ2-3	TGTGCCAGCAGCTATCGGGCTAGCGGGACCGATACGCAGTATTTT	CASSYRASGTDTQYF
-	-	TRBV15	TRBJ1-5	TGTGTCACCAGCAGAGAGGGGGATTGGGGCGGTCAGCCCCAGCATTTT	CVTSREGDWGGQPQHF
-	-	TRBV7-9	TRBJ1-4	TGTGCTAGCAGCCAAGAAGAAAAACTGTTTTTT	CASSQEEKLFF
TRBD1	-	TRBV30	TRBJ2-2	TGTGCCGGGAACCGGGACAGCGGCACCGGGGAGCTGTTTTTT	CAGNRDSGTGELFF
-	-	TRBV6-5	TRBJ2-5	TGTGCTAGCAGTTACTCTATCGGGCAGGGTCAAGAGACCCAGTACTTC	CASSYSIGQGQETQYF
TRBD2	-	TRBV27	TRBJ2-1	TGTGCCAGCAGTTTAGAGCGGGGGGCCCTAAGGAATGAGCAGTTCTTC	CASSLERGALRNEQFF
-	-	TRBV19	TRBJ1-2	TGTGCCAGTAGTATTGATTGGGAGTATGGCTACACCTTC	CASSIDWEYGYTF
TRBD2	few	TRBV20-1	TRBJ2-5	TGCAGTGCTCTAGCGGGGGAGACCCAGTACTTC	CSALAGETQYF
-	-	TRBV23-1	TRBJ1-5	TGCGCCAGCAGTCAATCGGGCACAGGGTATGATCAGCCCCAGCATTTT	CASSQSGTGYDQPQHF
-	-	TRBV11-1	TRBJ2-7	TGTGCCAGCAGCCCCGAGGTCTCGAGCTCCTACGAGCAGTACTTC	CASSPEVSSSYEQYF
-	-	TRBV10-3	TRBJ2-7	TGTGCCATCAGGAGGACTAACGGGGAAATCTACGAGCAGTACTTC	CAIRRTNGEIYEQYF
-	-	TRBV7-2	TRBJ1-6	TGTGCCAGCAGCTCAAATTCACCCCTCCACTTT	CASSSNSPLHF
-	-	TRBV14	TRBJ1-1	TGTGCCAGCAGCCAAGAGAGGAACAGGAACACTGAAGCTTTCTTT	CASSQERNRNTEAFF
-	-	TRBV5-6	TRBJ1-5	TGTGCCAGCAGCTTTGCTTTAGGGGATAGCAATCAGCCCCAGCATTTT	CASSFALGDSNQPQHF
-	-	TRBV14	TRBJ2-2	TGTGCCAACAGCCAAGTGGGGATCCAGCTGTTTTTT	CANSQVGIQLFF
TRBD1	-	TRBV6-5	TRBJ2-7	TGTGCCAGCACCAATTCGGGACAGGGGATCCACGAGCAGTACTTC	CASTNSGQGIHEQYF
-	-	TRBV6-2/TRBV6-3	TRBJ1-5	TGTGCCAGCAGTTACGGGGGTGGTAGCAATCAGCCCCAGCATTTT	CASSYGGGSNQPQHF
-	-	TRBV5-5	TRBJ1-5	TGTGCCAGCAGCCCGGAGAAGGGTAATCAGCCCCAGCATTTT	CASSPEKGNQPQHF
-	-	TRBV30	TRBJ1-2	TGTGCCTGGTACGGACGGATTAACTATGGCTACACCTTC	CAWYGRINYGYTF
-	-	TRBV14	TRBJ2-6	TGTGCCAGCAGCCAAGGTTTTGGGGCCAACGTCCTGACTTTC	CASSQGFGANVLTF
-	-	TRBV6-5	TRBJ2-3	TGTGCCAGCAGCCTGTTTCGAACACCAGATACGCAGTATTTT	CASSLFRTPDTQYF
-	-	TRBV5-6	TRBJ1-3	TGTGCCAGCAGCTTAGCCGCTGGAAACACCATATATTTT	CASSLAAGNTIYF
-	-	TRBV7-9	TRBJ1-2	TGTGCCAGCAGCTTAGGATTTCCTTCAGATGGCTACACCTTC	CASSLGFPSDGYTF
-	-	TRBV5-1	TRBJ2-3	TGCGCCAGCAGAGACGGGGGACCCACAGATACGCAGTATTTT	CASRDGGPTDTQYF
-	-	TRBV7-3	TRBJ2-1	TGTGCCAGCAGGTCCTCTAGCAGTGAGCAGTTCTTC	CASRSSSSEQFF
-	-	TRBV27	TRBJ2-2	TGTGCCAGCCGATTCAGGGCAACCGGGGAGCTGTTTTTT	CASRFRATGELFF
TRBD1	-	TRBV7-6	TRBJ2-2	TGTGCCAGCAGCTTAGCGTTTACAGGGGGAACCGGGGAGCTGTTTTTT	CASSLAFTGGTGELFF
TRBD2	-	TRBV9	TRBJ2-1	TGTGCCAGCAGCGTAGGAGCGGGGGGGCACTACAATGAGCAGTTCTTC	CASSVGAGGHYNEQFF
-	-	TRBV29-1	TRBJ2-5	TGCAGCGCCTACTCTCTGGGGGAGACCCAGTACTTC	CSAYSLGETQYF